The 2 T cell receptor beta chains below were found in one sample sequenced in a study of CXCR3-negative and CXCR3-positive naive CD8 T cells. Study-level points and caveats: Comparison of naive cells showed more hydrophobic TRB CDR3s in CXCR3-positive than in CXCR3-negative naive cells.

All TRB cDNA libraries came from 5' RACE performed with UMI labels. TCRdb processed the 5' RACE reads again and assigns one entry to each CDR3 protein, with no DNA. The sample table sets out 100,000 to 150,000 distinct CDR3 sequences. No cognate antigen is known for these TCRs. The sequenced sample was naive CXCR3+ CD8+ T cells from blood. This sample's subset: CD45RO-CCR7+CD27+CD95- naive CD8+ T cells expressing CXCR3 (TNR3+). The source is a human donor in good health. Some clones in this sample may be carry-over from other donors' samples.

CDR3 sequence reads: CASGAAGLTGELFF. The J gene is TRBJ2-2, the V gene TRBV6-5; TCRdb proposes TRBD1, but this gene call is untestable without DNA. The CDR3 sequence is 14 residues long. The germline V gene has CDR1 MNHEY and CDR2 SVGAGI.

This chain links TRBV10-2 with TRBJ2-1. CDR1 is WSHSY and CDR2 is SAAADI in the germline V gene. This CDR3 has 12 amino acids. The CDR3 reads CASSESENEQFF.